Shown below are 2 T cell receptor beta chains from a single sample sequenced in a study of T cells in Graves' hyperthyroidism and ophthalmopathy. TCR beta CDR3 region amplification was performed from RNA transcripts. HTBI primers were used for first-round RT-PCR of the TCR CDR3. TCRdb re-analysed the multiplex PCR reads in MiXCR, keeping a single row per CDR3 protein. The top ten clones hold around four fifths of a sample with some 350,000 distinct CDR3 sequences, roughly 25% of them seen once. The sequencing sample was made of blood. The receptors shown here come from a man in his forties or fifties with Graves' hyperthyroidism.

This clonotype was seen more than once but under ten times. J is TRBJ2-7 and V is TRBV19, with 9 bases fitting TRBD1. Germline V gene sequence: CDR1 LNHDA, CDR2 SQIVND (reference sequence). Trimming took 5 bases from V and 6 from J; bases not matched to a gene: 11. The CDR3 spans 15 residues. The DNA of the CDR3 is TGTGCCAGTAGTTCCCCGGGACAGGGTAGGGGCGAGCAGTACTTC. It is translated as CASSSPGQGRGEQYF.

This clonotype appeared many times. The chain employs TRBV12-3 or TRBV12-4 and TRBJ2-1, with D perhaps TRBD1 or TRBD2 (5 bases each). Trimming shortened V by 3 bases and J by 0 bases, and 9 bases separated the two germline ends. The CDR3 consists of 15 residues. In DNA form, the CDR3 reads TGTGCCAGCAGTTTCGAGGGGTCCTCCTACAATGAGCAGTTCTTC. Protein sequence: CASSFEGSSYNEQFF.